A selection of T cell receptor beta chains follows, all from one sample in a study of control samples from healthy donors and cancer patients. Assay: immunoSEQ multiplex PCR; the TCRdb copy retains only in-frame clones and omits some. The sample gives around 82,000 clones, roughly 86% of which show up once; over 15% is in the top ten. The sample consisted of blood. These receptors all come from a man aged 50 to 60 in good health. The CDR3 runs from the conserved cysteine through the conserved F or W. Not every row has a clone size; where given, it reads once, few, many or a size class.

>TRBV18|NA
CASSPNYMNTEAFF
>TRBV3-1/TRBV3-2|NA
CASSPSMQETQYF
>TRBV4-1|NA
CASSRTGQGTSPLHF
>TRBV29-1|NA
CSVIRQANTEAFF
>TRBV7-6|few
CASSLSETSRATQYF
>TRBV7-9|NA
CASSLEGGGYTF
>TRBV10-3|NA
CAISEGTDNEKLFF
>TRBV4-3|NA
CASSQEAAVQKLFF
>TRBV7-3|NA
CASSPIGLAGEADTQYF
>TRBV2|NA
CASSPDRNRQETQYF
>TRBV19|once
CASNDPWQGDANEKLFF
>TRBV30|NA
CAWELGREAFF
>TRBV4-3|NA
CASSQDREGLDGYTF
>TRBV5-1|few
CASSLEQGGRNIQYF
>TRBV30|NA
CAWTGGDTQYF
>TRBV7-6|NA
CASVGGGAGELFF
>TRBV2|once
CASRRGLLPNEQFF
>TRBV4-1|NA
CASSQALEQFF
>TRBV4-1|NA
CASSQDTLGFYNEQFF
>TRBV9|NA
CASSFGQGTYGYTF
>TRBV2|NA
CAKGSSPYEQYF
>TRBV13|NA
CASSLEGWGAGNTGELFF
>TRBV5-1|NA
CASSSDPSYEQYF
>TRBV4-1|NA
CASSPTTSGGAGTQYF
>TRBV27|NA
CASSSLGLATYEQYF
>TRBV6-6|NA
CASNVAGGRDTQYF
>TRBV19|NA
CASSIEGDQPQHF
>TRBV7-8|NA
CASSLRTGVKDEQFF
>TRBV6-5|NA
CASNLQNNQPQHF
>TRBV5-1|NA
CASSPSSGGAKQETQYF
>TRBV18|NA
CASSPPGQTEKLFF
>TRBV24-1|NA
CATSDPAGYTF
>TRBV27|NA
CASSLLGSSIYGYTF
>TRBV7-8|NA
CASSLGVGANEKLFF
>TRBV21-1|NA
CASSILHSGPYNEQFF
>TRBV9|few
CASSTGPRNYGYTF
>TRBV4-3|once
CASSRSESGDTEAFF
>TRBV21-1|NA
CASSKNSPRGPEAFF
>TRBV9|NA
CASSQGRDEAFF
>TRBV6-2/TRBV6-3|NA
CASSSPPPPRVQYF
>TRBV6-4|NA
CASSDEAGGNTGELFF
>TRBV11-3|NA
CASSPGSGGYEQYF
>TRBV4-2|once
CASSQDPGRTPTEQYF
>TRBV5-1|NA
CASRLDGEQFF
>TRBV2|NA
CASSETGGYGNTIYF
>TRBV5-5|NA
CASSAGTDPGNTIYF
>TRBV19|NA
CASRPVTGTGNTGELFF
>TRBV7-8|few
CASSLTGWNGDGYTF
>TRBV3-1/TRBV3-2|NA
CASSQDPDTYNEQFF
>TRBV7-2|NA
CASSPGVSSVGEKLFF